This T cell receptor beta chain is drawn from a study of regulatory and conventional T cells in RAG deficiency. Findings and limits, study-wide: Shorter CDR3s in all patient subsets; >80% Treg-Tconv overlap in Omenn.

Some clones are missing from TCRdb's copy, which holds only in-frame ones; the method was immunoSEQ multiplex PCR. The table includes 15,000 to 20,000 clones, over 80% detected once. Blood CD4+ CD25-high CD127-low regulatory T cells supplied the genomic DNA template. Deletions cut 2 bases from V and 8 bases from J, with 9 bases between. There are 12 residues in the CDR3. Germline V gene lookup returns CDR1 SGHVS and CDR2 FQNEAQ. Details on this clone: Its antigen is undetermined.

This sample was also put to use in a study of regulatory T cells. That source adds: Primers: 52 TRBV forward and 13 TRBJ reverse.

The J gene is TRBJ1-2, the V gene TRBV7-8; no clear D gene. Sequencing was performed on Tregs sorted from blood. The clonotype originates from a human donor in good health. CDR3 nucleotides: TGTGCCAGCAGCTTACAACCGGGGGGCTACACCTTC. This translates into CASSLQPGGYTF.